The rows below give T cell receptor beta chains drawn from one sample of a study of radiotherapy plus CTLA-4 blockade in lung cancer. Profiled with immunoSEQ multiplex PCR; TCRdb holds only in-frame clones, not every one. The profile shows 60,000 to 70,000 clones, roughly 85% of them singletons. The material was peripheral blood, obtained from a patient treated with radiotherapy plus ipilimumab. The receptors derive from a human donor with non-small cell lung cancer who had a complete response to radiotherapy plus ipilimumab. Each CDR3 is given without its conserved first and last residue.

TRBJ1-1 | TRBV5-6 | ASTVDWESTEAF
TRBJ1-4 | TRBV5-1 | ASSSQGVGEKLF
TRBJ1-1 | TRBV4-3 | ASSQETGAEAF
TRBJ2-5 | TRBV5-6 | ASSSTGREETQY
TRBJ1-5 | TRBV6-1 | ASSEVTGKGQPQH
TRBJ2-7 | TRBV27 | ASSLGPAYEQY
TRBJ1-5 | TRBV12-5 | ASGLGDRAPQH
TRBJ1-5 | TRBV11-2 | ASSSGTVGQPQH
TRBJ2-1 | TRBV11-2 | ASSSRSNEQF
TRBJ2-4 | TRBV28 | ASSLSGAGNIQY
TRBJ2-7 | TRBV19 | ASSKDRKTYEQY
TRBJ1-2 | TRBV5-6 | ASSALSYGYT
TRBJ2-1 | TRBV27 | ASSFQGAHEQF
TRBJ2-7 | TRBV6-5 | ASSYRQAAYEQY
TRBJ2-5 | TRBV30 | AWSVRGLAGGRPETQY
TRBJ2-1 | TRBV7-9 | ASRLRVLSHEQF
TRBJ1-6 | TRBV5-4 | ASSLEDRENSPLH
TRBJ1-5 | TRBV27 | ASSSQGAGNQPQH
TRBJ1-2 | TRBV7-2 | ASSSASRGGYT